The 23 T cell receptor beta chains given below trace back to one sample, sequenced in a study of human T cells and chemical hapten exposure. One entry per CDR3 protein results from TCRdb running MiXCR on the RACE reads. The sample carries some 91,000 distinct CDR3 sequences, around a quarter recorded once. Time point indicated: patch test 3, about 24 weeks after DPC sensitization. The treatment is: therapeutic diphenylcyclopropenone sensitization with weekly scalp DPC. The sample consisted of whole blood, taken in connection with sensitization to the hapten diphenylcyclopropenone (DPC). Receptors were obtained from a man aged 35 to 55 with alopecia areata. Some clones in this sample may be carry-over from other donors' samples.

A note on this clonotype: Since a much larger clone is just one base distant, this may be a read error. No conserved phenylalanine or tryptophan ends this CDR3, so it is likely a read error. The chain carries TRBV7-9 and TRBJ2-3; TRBD2 is a possible D gene (6 bases). CDR3 length: 13 amino acids. V lost 8 bases and J 2 bases, leaving 11 bases between the germline ends. Per the germline V gene, CDR1 is SEHNR and CDR2 is FQNEAQ (reference sequence). As DNA, the CDR3 is TGTGCCAGCCGGAGGGCCATCACAGATACGCAGTATCTT. This gives the protein CASRRAITDTQYL.

The chain carries TRBV28 and TRBJ2-4; maybe TRBD1 (6 bases). The CDR3 sequence is 15 residues long. The ends were cut back, 7 bases at V and 4 bases at J, with 17 bases in the middle. Germline CDR1 MDHEN, CDR2 SYDVKM. The CDR3 loop is CASMGEGGSKNIQYF. CDR3 DNA: TGTGCCAGCATGGGAGAAGGGGGTTCTAAAAACATTCAGTACTTC.

The genes are TRBV2 and TRBJ2-3; 11 nucleotides agree with TRBD2. Germline CDR1 is SNHLY and CDR2 is FYNNEI. The CDR3 loop spans 14 amino acids. Trimming took 4 bases from V and 7 from J; bases not matched to a gene: 4. In DNA form, the CDR3 reads TGTGCCAGCAGTGCTGGACTAGCGGGCAATACGCAGTATTTT. It translates to CASSAGLAGNTQYF.

V and J are TRBV18 and TRBJ2-7, with 9 bases fitting TRBD1. Germline V gene data show CDR1 as KGHSH and CDR2 as LQKENI. V trimming: 4 bases; J trimming: 3 bases; junction bases outside the gene matches: 7. CDR3 length: 15 residues. The chain's CDR3 is CASSQPGQGIYEQYF. The CDR3 region has the DNA TGTGCCAGCTCACAACCGGGACAGGGCATCTACGAGCAGTACTTC.

In this sample, this clonotype turned up a few times. This chain connects TRBV20-1 to TRBJ2-7, with TRBD2 matching 10 bases. In germline, CDR1 is DFQATT, CDR2 SNEGSKA (reference sequence). The CDR3 runs 14 residues. V trimming: 1 base; J trimming: 2 bases; junction bases outside the gene matches: 2. The CDR3 DNA follows: TGCAGTGCTAGAGCCAGCGGGAGGGCCTACGAGCAGTACTTC. Residues: CSARASGRAYEQYF.

The V call is TRBV7-9, the J call TRBJ2-1; weak D call: TRBD1 (5 bases). The germline gives CDR1 SEHNR, CDR2 FQNEAQ (reference sequence). V was trimmed by 3 bases and J by 6 bases, leaving 9 bases between them. The CDR3 is made up of 13 amino acids. The CDR3 sequence: CASSLGQANEQFF. CDR3 in DNA: TGTGCCAGCAGCTTGGGGCAAGCCAATGAGCAGTTCTTC.

The CDR3 loop is CASSLASGRLRREQYF. The CDR3 bases are TGTGCCAGCAGTTTAGCTAGCGGGAGGCTTCGAAGGGAGCAGTACTTC. The J gene is TRBJ2-7, the V gene TRBV28; TRBD2 matches 11 bases. Losses at the gene ends were 2 bases for V and 7 bases for J; bases not matched to a gene: 10. Germline CDR1 MDHEN, CDR2 SYDVKM. The CDR3 runs to 16 residues.

This clonotype was seen a few times. The rearrangement joins TRBV3-1 to TRBJ2-2; TRBD2 might be the D (5 bases). The ends were cut back, 4 bases at V and 5 bases at J, with 8 bases in the middle. The CDR3 is 13 amino acids. From germline, CDR1 is LGHDT and CDR2 YNNKEL (reference sequence). DNA for the CDR3: TGTGCCAGCAGCCCAAGGAGGACCGGGGAGCTGTTTTTT. Translated, it gives CASSPRRTGELFF.

J is TRBJ2-3 and V is TRBV18; the match to TRBD2 covers 12 bases. CDR1 KGHSH and CDR2 LQKENI come from the germline V gene. V gave up 3 bases and J gave up 0 bases; unmatched junction bases: 13. This CDR3 comprises 20 residues. DNA for the CDR3: TGTGCCAGCTCACCTTTAGCCGGACTAGCGGGAACCCTAAGCACAGATACGCAGTATTTT. It is translated as CASSPLAGLAGTLSTDTQYF.

The chain carries TRBV7-9 and TRBJ2-3, with TRBD1 matching 7 bases. The V and J ends lost 6 bases and 1 base, in that order; junction bases with no gene match: 4. The CDR3 has 14 residues. Germline assignment: CDR1 SEHNR and CDR2 FQNEAQ (reference sequence). This chain's CDR3 is CASRQGVGTDTQYF. CDR3 nucleotides: TGTGCCAGCAGGCAGGGGGTCGGCACAGATACGCAGTATTTT.

This clonotype was found a few times. This chain uses TRBV12-3 or TRBV12-4 with TRBJ2-4; 7 bases align to TRBD2. The CDR3 contains 16 residues. Trimming cost V 2 bases and J 1 base; bases outside gene matches: 5. As DNA, the CDR3 is TGTGCCAGCAGTTTATTCGCTAGCGGCGCCAAAAACATTCAGTACTTC. Translated: CASSLFASGAKNIQYF.

V is TRBV6-2 or TRBV6-3 and J is TRBJ2-7; D remains ambiguous. Germline V gene data show CDR1 as MNHEY and CDR2 as SVGEGT. The CDR3 length is 12 residues. Trimming took 6 bases from V and 6 from J, leaving 12 bases between them. CDR3 in amino acids: CASRLSPVEQYF. The CDR3 DNA reads TGTGCCAGCAGGCTTTCTCCCGTCGAGCAGTACTTC.

This clonotype turned up a few times. The V gene is TRBV5-6, the J gene TRBJ2-3, with unresolved D. Germline CDR1 reads SGHDT; CDR2 reads YYEEEE. The CDR3 spans 14 residues. V was clipped by 5 bases and J by 8 bases, with 18 bases between them. As DNA, the CDR3 is TGTGCCAGCAGTTTCCCAGTAGGCGCGGTTACGCAGTATTTT. This codes for CASSFPVGAVTQYF.

The rearrangement uses TRBV7-6 and TRBJ2-1; TRBD2 agrees at 10 bases. CDR1 and CDR2 from the germline V gene are SGHVS and FNYEAQ. Germline trimming cut 7 bases from V and 8 bases from J; bases unmatched to any gene: 11. CDR3 length: 15 residues. CDR3 sequence reads: CASTRAGGPLDEQFF. CDR3 DNA sequence: TGTGCCAGCACCAGAGCGGGAGGGCCTCTAGATGAGCAGTTCTTC.

The chain joins TRBV6-6 to TRBJ2-7, with D maybe TRBD2 (6 bases). In germline, CDR1 is MNHNY, CDR2 SVGAGI (reference sequence). The CDR3 consists of 16 residues. V was cut by 2 bases and J by 5 bases, with 19 bases left in between. CDR3 region: CASSYPPGRSPDEQYF. DNA for the CDR3: TGTGCCAGCAGTTACCCGCCTGGGAGGAGCCCTGACGAGCAGTACTTC.

This rearrangement joins TRBV20-1 to TRBJ1-5; D may be TRBD1 (5 bases). Trimming took 1 base from V and 4 from J, leaving 14 bases between them. Germline CDR1 DFQATT, CDR2 SNEGSKA (reference sequence). The CDR3 contains 15 residues. The CDR3 DNA reads TGCAGTGCTAGAGTCCCCGGGACTCCGAATCAGCCCCAGCATTTT. Translating it yields CSARVPGTPNQPQHF.

The chain links TRBV20-1 to TRBJ1-1; 8 nucleotides align to TRBD1. The V and J ends lost 3 bases and 3 bases, in that order; junction bases with no gene match: 3. This CDR3 region has 13 residues. The germline CDR1 and CDR2 sequences are DFQATT and SNEGSKA (reference sequence). CDR3 loop: CSASKTGDTEAFF. In DNA, the CDR3 is TGCAGTGCTAGTAAGACAGGGGACACTGAAGCTTTCTTT.

This clonotype occurred a few times. The rearrangement uses TRBV6-1 and TRBJ1-1; D call uncertain. The CDR3 sequence is 13 residues long. Looked up from germline, CDR1 is MNHNS and CDR2 is SASEGT. V was pared by 6 bases and J by 6 bases, with 14 bases between. DNA for the CDR3: TGTGCCAGCAGCGGGGTTGTTGGGGCTGAAGCTTTCTTT. This sequence encodes CASSGVVGAEAFF.

This clonotype was detected only a few times. V usage is TRBV20-1 and J usage is TRBJ2-3, with D possibly TRBD2 on 6 matching bases. The CDR3 loop spans 16 amino acids. CDR1 and CDR2 from the germline V gene are DFQATT and SNEGSKA (reference sequence). Deletions cut 1 base from V and 1 base from J, with 15 bases between. The chain's CDR3 is CSARGAVAEGTDTQYF. The CDR3 coding sequence is TGCAGTGCTAGAGGTGCGGTAGCGGAGGGCACAGATACGCAGTATTTT.

The table lists this clonotype with a few counts. The CDR3 loop is CASSLEGSPLHF. The CDR3 coding sequence is TGTGCCAGCAGTTTAGAGGGTTCACCCCTCCACTTT. This chain joins TRBV12-3 or TRBV12-4 and TRBJ1-6; D gene ambiguous. The ends were cut back, 1 base at V and 9 bases at J, with 4 bases in the middle. The CDR3 runs 12 residues.

The table lists this clonotype with a few counts. The chain combines TRBV4-1 with TRBJ2-3, with 9 bases lining up with TRBD1. Germline V gene data show CDR1 as MGHRA and CDR2 as YSYEKL. This CDR3 is 15 amino acids long. Unmatched junction bases numbered 8, after V lost 3 bases and J lost 7 bases. CDR3 bases: TGCGCCAGCAGCCAGGGTCACGGGACAGGGAATACGCAGTATTTT. It specifies CASSQGHGTGNTQYF.

This chain connects TRBV5-1 to TRBJ2-1, with TRBD2 matching over 10 bases. The trim removed 3 bases at V and 6 bases at J, leaving 12 bases unmatched. Germline CDR1 is SGHRS and CDR2 is YFSETQ. The CDR3 is 17 amino acids. The CDR3 spells CASSYYATGTSVNEQFF. DNA of the CDR3: TGCGCCAGCAGCTACTACGCAACCGGGACTAGCGTCAATGAGCAGTTCTTC.

This rearrangement joins TRBV11-2 to TRBJ2-1; D is unclear. V was shortened by 1 base and J by 12 bases, with 10 bases between the two germline ends. Germline CDR1 SGHAT, CDR2 FQNNGV. The CDR3 spans 12 residues. The CDR3 reads CASSLVAYGQFF. The CDR3 DNA reads TGTGCCAGCAGCTTAGTCGCGTATGGGCAGTTCTTC.